This entry features one T cell receptor beta chain sequence. This clonotype was detected many times. Its antigen target is currently unknown. Per-base quality was not reported, and no clone a single base away is much larger than it. This entry comes from a study of T cells in Graves' hyperthyroidism and ophthalmopathy (dated by TCRdb to about 2019). Regarding the research as a whole: Peripheral blood samples were taken at initial diagnosis, before any treatment was given. A discovery cohort of around 100 patients, roughly 45 with Graves' ophthalmopathy and over 55 with stable Graves' hyperthyroidism, was used to find distinguishing TCR V-J signatures. An independent validation cohort of under 20 hyperthyroidism patients and 17 patients who later progressed to ophthalmopathy tested prospective prediction of ophthalmopathy. The approximately 100 discovery patients were randomly split 7:3 into training and test sets. In about six Graves' hyperthyroidism patients, the study also compared T-cell repertoires from thyroid tissue with T-cell repertoires from blood. After sampling, hyperthyroidism patients received methimazole starting at 30 mg daily, and ophthalmopathy patients received high-dose intravenous methylprednisolone. TCR Vbeta CDR3 sequencing of roughly 140 peripheral blood samples (roughly 41 ophthalmopathy, 75 to 85 hyperthyroidism and some 17 progressor patients) is reported in the paper.

TCR beta CDR3 regions were amplified from RNA transcripts. For the first round of RT-PCR on the TCR CDR3, the HTBI primer set was used together with the Qiagen OneStep RT-PCR kit. A second multiplex PCR round built the libraries, followed by size selection and purification. Sequencing of the libraries was done on an Illumina HiSeq2000 using paired-end 100 bp reads. As for the original processing: SOAPnuke was used to process the raw data, throwing out any read that contained adapters or uncalled bases, had a mean Phred below 15, or lacked an exact constant-primer or identifier match. COPE v1.2.5 was used to merge high-quality paired reads, and clonotypes were defined as unique nucleotide sequences. MiTCR v1.1 was used to align clonotypes to the IMGT TRBV, TRBD and TRBJ reference segments. Only V-J combinations with frequency above 0.0001, covering about 99% of repertoires, were analysed. The TCS score was defined as the ratio of F50 (clonal expansion) to E x V (chaos), calculated using BLOSUM62-based TCRdist between CDR3 peptides within each V-J. Welch's t-statistics and random forest reduced roughly 530 V-J features to about 13, which were used in a naive Bayes classifier (R e1071). The Morisita-Horn index was used to measure how similar the thyroid and blood repertoires were. TCRdb passed the public sequencing reads through fastp at Q25 and MiXCR, retaining productive beta sequences. Entries are consolidated by CDR3 protein sequence, retaining the most common genes and DNA. The V and J calls, along with clone size, are taken from TCRdb and not from the paper's own processing. Across this sample there are roughly 560,000 distinct CDR3 sequences, with over 12% seen only once. The ten largest clonotypes hold 3.5% to 4.5% of the sample.

Overall results and qualifications from the work: A model built on a 13 V-J signature distinguished ophthalmopathy from stable hyperthyroidism, reaching 85% to 90% sensitivity and approximately 83% specificity in cross-validation and 80%/75% in testing. In validation, the model predicted progression to ophthalmopathy a median of 6.5 months before onset, with about 71% sensitivity and nearly 75% specificity. Blood samples also contained most of the expanded thyroid clonotypes (frequency above 0.001), which suggests that blood repertoires may reflect thyroid immune responses. Sample size was not statistically predetermined, and blinding of investigators to group allocation was not performed.

At the junction V is shortened by 4 bases and J by 0 bases, with 10 bases in between. Its CDR3 holds 15 amino acids, cysteine through phenylalanine. The read is trimmed to its CDR3 DNA, 45 bases read in frame from base 1. CDR1 SGDLS and CDR2 YYNGEE are derived from the germline V gene. Moderately to severely active disease, a Clinical Activity Score of at least 3, a NOSPECS grade of at least 4, and a duration under 3 months were present in ophthalmopathy patients. Patients with uncontrolled infections, other autoimmune diseases, pregnancy or lactation were excluded. Diagnoses were established on the basis of clinical symptoms, serum thyroxine and TRAb, thyroid ultrasound, and orbital computed tomography. Ficoll-Paque density gradient centrifugation was used to isolate PBMCs from 9.5 to 10 ml of fresh peripheral blood. Total RNA was extracted with Trizol reagent, and quality was checked on an Agilent 2100 Bioanalyzer.

Sequenced sample: blood. This clonotype originated in a woman between 35 and 50 years old with Graves' ophthalmopathy. Rearrangement joined TRBV9 to TRBJ2-2, with a weak D call of TRBD2 (5 bases match). The sequence in DNA is TGTGCCAGCAGCTTGACTACCACGAACACCGGGGAGCTGTTTTTT. It is translated as CASSLTTTNTGELFF.